This entry lists 32 T cell receptor beta chains sequenced from one sample in a study of shared clonotypes between healthy human individuals. The data were produced by immunoSEQ multiplex PCR, yet TCRdb's version contains in-frame clones alone and is incomplete. The table shows under 600,000 clones, with less than 98% occurring only once. The sample was naive CD4+ T cells sorted from blood. Subset denoted: CD45RA+ positively selected. The receptor set was obtained from a woman under 40 in good health.

J is TRBJ2-3 and V is TRBV19; D might be TRBD2 (6 bases). V dropped 3 bases and J dropped 6 bases, with 16 bases sitting between them. Germline CDR1 LNHDA, CDR2 SQIVND (reference sequence). The CDR3 length is 15 residues. CDR3 residues: CASSMLGGGRDTQYF. CDR3 coding DNA: TGTGCCAGTAGTATGCTGGGAGGAGGAAGGGATACGCAGTATTTT.

This clone was recorded once. This chain's CDR3 is CASSYSGKRANVLTF. In nucleotides, the CDR3 is TGTGCCAGCAGTTACTCGGGCAAAAGGGCCAACGTCCTGACTTTC. The J gene is TRBJ2-6, the V gene TRBV6-5; no clear D. The ends were cut back, 0 bases at V and 5 bases at J, with 8 bases in the middle. This CDR3 has 15 residues. Germline V CDR1 and CDR2: MNHEY, SVGAGI.

This chain joins TRBV28 and TRBJ1-3; 9 nucleotides match TRBD1. CDR3 length: 16 residues. Germline CDR1 is MDHEN and CDR2 is SYDVKM. Trimming at V came to 3 bases and at J to 4 bases, leaving 7 bases not matched to a gene. The CDR3 loop reads CASSLTAGTGGNTIYF. The CDR3 DNA is TGTGCCAGCAGTTTGACTGCCGGGACAGGGGGAAACACCATATATTTT.

The V call is TRBV5-1, the J call TRBJ2-7, with 7 nucleotides matching TRBD1. This CDR3 comprises 15 residues. J was trimmed by 2 bases and V by 0 bases; bases with no gene match: 5. CDR1 is SGHRS and CDR2 is YFSETQ in the germline V gene. As DNA, the CDR3 is TGCGCCAGCAGCTTGGGGGCAGGGGGAGCCTACGAGCAGTACTTC. Encoded protein: CASSLGAGGAYEQYF.

CDR3 region: CATSTIGDYYNEQFF. CDR3 in DNA: TGTGCCACCAGCACCATAGGGGACTACTACAATGAGCAGTTCTTC. V and J are TRBV15 and TRBJ2-1; 7 positions agree with TRBD2. The CDR3 spans 15 residues. Looked up from germline, CDR1 is LNHNV and CDR2 is YYDKDF (reference sequence). V lost 4 bases, J lost 3 bases, and 6 bases stayed unmatched.

This chain connects TRBV5-4 to TRBJ1-1, with 7 bases fitting TRBD1. The CDR3 spans 12 residues. V was pared by 4 bases and J by 11 bases, with 8 bases of the junction left unmatched. Germline CDR1 SGHNT, CDR2 YYREEE (reference sequence). The CDR3: CASSGKQGTAFF. CDR3 sequence (DNA): TGTGCCAGCAGCGGAAAACAGGGGACGGCTTTCTTT.

The chain joins TRBV28 to TRBJ2-5; D call uncertain. Gene TRBJ2-7 matches the end of the DNA better, so the J call may be wrong. This CDR3 spans 13 amino acids. Per germline, CDR1 MDHEN and CDR2 SYDVKM. CDR3: CASCGRPVNEQYF. The CDR3 DNA reads as TGTGCCAGCTGTGGGCGCCCCGTCAACGAGCAGTACTTC.

The V and J genes are TRBV6-6 and TRBJ1-5, with D hard to call. The CDR3 has 13 amino acids. In germline, CDR1 is MNHNY, CDR2 SVGAGI (reference sequence). The V gene lost 2 bases and the J gene lost 2 bases, with 4 bases spanning the gap. The CDR3 spells CASSYAGNQPQHF. The CDR3 DNA reads as TGTGCCAGCAGTTACGCTGGCAATCAGCCCCAGCATTTT.

This chain uses TRBV29-1 with TRBJ2-1; 9 nucleotides align to TRBD2. This CDR3 spans 18 amino acids. Germline V gene sequence: CDR1 SQVTM, CDR2 ANQGSEA. Losses at the gene ends were 8 bases for V and 8 bases for J; bases not matched to a gene: 25. This chain's CDR3 is CSSPGRGKAGGPSHEQFF. CDR3 coding DNA: TGCAGCTCCCCGGGTCGAGGAAAGGCGGGAGGGCCTTCGCATGAGCAGTTCTTC.

J is TRBJ1-1 and V is TRBV19, with TRBD1 matching over 11 bases. Trimming took 9 bases from V and 1 from J; bases not matched to a gene: 4. This CDR3 is built from 14 residues. Looked up from germline, CDR1 is LNHDA and CDR2 is SQIVND (reference sequence). The CDR3 spells CARPGQGENTEAFF. CDR3 in DNA: TGTGCCAGGCCGGGACAGGGGGAGAACACTGAAGCTTTCTTT.

The rearrangement links TRBV5-1 to TRBJ2-7; TRBD1 or TRBD2 may be the D gene (5 bases each). V lost 4 bases and J lost 3, with 17 bases in between. The CDR3 contains 15 residues. Germline V gives CDR1 SGHRS, CDR2 YFSETQ. Here the CDR3 reads CASSPPGRNIYEQYF. Here the CDR3 DNA reads TGCGCCAGCAGCCCACCGGGACGGAATATCTACGAGCAGTACTTC.

V is TRBV6-6 and J is TRBJ1-2; TRBD1 is a possible D gene (5 bases). V gave up 7 bases and J gave up 8 bases, with 14 bases separating them. Germline-derived CDR1 and CDR2 are MNHNY and SVGAGI (reference sequence). The CDR3 length is 12 residues. CDR3 sequence: CASIRSRDGYTF. The CDR3 DNA is TGTGCCAGCATCCGTTCTCGGGACGGCTACACCTTC.

The rearrangement links TRBV4-1 to TRBJ2-1; 9 positions agree with TRBD2. V shed 4 bases and J 10 bases; nucleotides not matched to a gene: 20. From germline, CDR1 is MGHRA and CDR2 YSYEKL. The CDR3 extends over 18 amino acids. In DNA, the CDR3 is TGCGCCAGCAGCCCCACTTTCGTCCGAGGCGGGAGGGCCTTGGAGCAGTTCTTC. Translated: CASSPTFVRGGRALEQFF.

The sample holds one count of this clone. V usage is TRBV6-5 and J usage is TRBJ1-5; tentative D call: TRBD1 (6 bases). Trimming took 2 bases from V and 3 from J, leaving 11 bases between them. The CDR3 is 15 residues long. Germline-derived CDR1 and CDR2 are MNHEY and SVGAGI. For the CDR3, the DNA is TGTGCCAGCAGTTACCGGTCAGGGGACAATCAGCCCCAGCATTTT. This codes for CASSYRSGDNQPQHF.

The chain uses TRBV19 and TRBJ1-5; D may be TRBD1 (6 bases). Looked up from germline, CDR1 is LNHDA and CDR2 is SQIVND (reference sequence). The V end was cut by 7 bases, the J end by 1 base, with 11 bases between. This CDR3 has 14 residues. CDR3: CASTDSYSNQPQHF. The CDR3 nucleotides read TGTGCCAGTACGGACAGCTACAGCAATCAGCCCCAGCATTTT.

This sequence joins TRBV27 and TRBJ2-3; 8 nucleotides line up with TRBD2. V lost 8 bases to trimming and J lost 2 bases; unmatched junction nucleotides: 6. The length of the CDR3 is 14 residues. Germline CDR1 and CDR2: MNHEY and SMNVEV (reference sequence). The CDR3 loop is CASSGGRITDTQYF. CDR3 in DNA: TGTGCCAGCTCCGGCGGGAGGATCACAGATACGCAGTATTTT.

The chain couples TRBV6-1 to TRBJ1-3; 7 nucleotides match TRBD1. The CDR3 loop spans 14 amino acids. CDR1 and CDR2 from the germline V gene are MNHNS and SASEGT. With V trimmed by 4 bases and J by 6 bases, 6 bases remained unmatched. The CDR3 nucleotides are TGTGCCAGCAGTGTGCGACAGGGACCAAACACCATATATTTT. The encoded protein is CASSVRQGPNTIYF.

J is TRBJ1-1 and V is TRBV5-1, with 8 bases that match TRBD1. The CDR3 extends over 14 amino acids. With 0 bases clipped from V and 7 bases from J, the junction kept 5 bases outside the gene matches. Germline V gene sequence: CDR1 SGHRS, CDR2 YFSETQ. The CDR3 here is CASSLVQGAHEAFF. CDR3 bases: TGCGCCAGCAGCTTGGTTCAGGGGGCCCATGAAGCTTTCTTT.

The gene calls are TRBV6-1 and TRBJ2-7; the match to TRBD2 covers 14 bases. The CDR3 is 14 amino acids. V dropped 6 bases and J dropped 2; count of bases not matched to a gene: 0. Germline CDR1 and CDR2: MNHNS and SASEGT. CDR3 in DNA: TGTGCCAGCAGGGGACTAGCGGGAGCCTACGAGCAGTACTTC. Translation gives CASRGLAGAYEQYF.

This chain uses TRBV2 with TRBJ1-5, with D perhaps TRBD1 (5 bases). V was cut by 7 bases and J by 1 base, with 11 bases left in between. Looked up from germline, CDR1 is SNHLY and CDR2 is FYNNEI. CDR3 size: 14 residues. The CDR3 bases are TGTGCCAGCAAAGGGTGGGGGAGCAATCAGCCCCAGCATTTT. Translation gives CASKGWGSNQPQHF.

This clone appeared once. Other DNA sequences in the sample encode the same CDR3. The chain recombines TRBV4-2 with TRBJ1-3; no reliable D call. CDR1 and CDR2 (germline): LGHNA, YNFKEQ. CDR3 size: 14 residues. The V end lost 0 bases, the J end lost 1 base, and 4 bases lay between the germline ends. The CDR3 DNA follows: TGTGCCAGCAGCCAAGAGGGATCTGGAAACACCATATATTTT. This gives the protein CASSQEGSGNTIYF.

The chain combines TRBV10-3 with TRBJ2-7; 10 bases match TRBD2. Germline CDR1 reads ENHRY; CDR2 reads SYGVKD. This CDR3 contains 15 residues. J was trimmed by 4 bases and V by 4 bases; bases with no gene match: 7. CDR3 sequence reads: CAISGVLAGVYEQYF. CDR3 sequence (DNA): TGTGCCATCAGTGGGGTCCTAGCGGGAGTATACGAGCAGTACTTC.

The chain is built from TRBV6-4 and TRBJ2-7; no clear D. V lost 2 bases, J lost 6 bases, and 8 bases lay in between. Germline assignment: CDR1 MRHNA and CDR2 SNTAGT. This CDR3 comprises 12 residues. CDR3 sequence reads: CASSDLPVEQYF. CDR3 DNA sequence: TGTGCCAGCAGTGACCTCCCCGTCGAGCAGTACTTC.

This chain links TRBV4-1 with TRBJ2-7; 7 bases align to TRBD2. The junction had 12 bases not matched to a gene; V was cut back by 3 bases and J by 7 bases. CDR1 and CDR2 (germline): MGHRA, YSYEKL. The CDR3 covers 15 residues. As DNA, the CDR3 is TGCGCCAGCAGCCAGGAACCCAGCGGGGCGGTAGAGCAGTACTTC. Protein: CASSQEPSGAVEQYF.

The chain carries TRBV30 and TRBJ2-5; unclear D gene. In germline, CDR1 is GTSNPN, CDR2 SVGIG (reference sequence). V was clipped by 5 bases and J by 1 base, with 11 bases between them. This CDR3 contains 13 residues. The CDR3 DNA follows: TGTGCCTGGGCGACCGGTTTCCAAGAGACCCAGTACTTC. Residues: CAWATGFQETQYF.

The chain has TRBV5-1 and TRBJ2-7; D unclear. V dropped 4 bases and J dropped 0 bases, with 5 bases sitting between them. The CDR3 runs to 12 residues. Per the germline V gene, CDR1 is SGHRS and CDR2 is YFSETQ. CDR3 nucleotides: TGCGCCAGCAGCGGTAGCTCCTACGAGCAGTACTTC. Protein sequence: CASSGSSYEQYF.

The rearrangement joins TRBV7-9 to TRBJ2-1; 7 bases match TRBD2. The CDR3 is 14 residues long. Germline CDR1 and CDR2: SEHNR and FQNEAQ (reference sequence). The ends lost 3 bases at V and 8 bases at J; junction bases unmatched: 7. CDR3 coding DNA: TGTGCCAGCAGCTTTGGTCTAGCGGCTGATGAGCAGTTCTTC. This codes for CASSFGLAADEQFF.

V is TRBV2 and J is TRBJ2-1; 7 bases fit TRBD2. The ends lost 7 bases at V and 8 bases at J; junction bases unmatched: 8. From germline, CDR1 is SNHLY and CDR2 FYNNEI. The CDR3 runs 13 residues. The CDR3 DNA is TGTGCCAGCACCCTCGCGGGAGCGGATGAGCAGTTCTTC. Translation: CASTLAGADEQFF. Combining the CDR3 with reference TRBV2 and TRBJ2-1 gives the whole variable domain EPEVTQTPSHQVTQMGQEVILRCVPISNHLYFYWYRQILGQKVEFLVSFYNNEISEKSEIFDDQFSVERPDGSNFTLKIRSTKLEDSAMYFCASTLAGADEQFFGPGTRLTVL.

The V call is TRBV5-1, the J call TRBJ2-4; D gene uncertain. CDR3 size: 16 residues. The germline V and J ends were trimmed by 1 base and 0 bases, with 11 bases remaining between them. The germline gives CDR1 SGHRS, CDR2 YFSETQ. CDR3 in amino acids: CASSLFGGEAKNIQYF. The CDR3, as DNA: TGCGCCAGCAGCTTGTTTGGTGGGGAAGCCAAAAACATTCAGTACTTC.

The DNA of the CDR3 is TGTGCCAGCAGCTTATTGAGGAACACTGAAGCTTTCTTT. It yields the protein CASSLLRNTEAFF. This sequence joins TRBV13 and TRBJ1-1; D is unresolved. Deletions cut 2 bases from V and 1 base from J, with 5 bases between. Germline assignment: CDR1 PRHDT and CDR2 FYEKMQ (reference sequence). The CDR3 contains 13 residues. The entire variable domain, with the rest obtained from reference TRBV13 and TRBJ1-1, is as follows: AAGVIQSPRHLIKEKRETATLKCYPIPRHDTVYWYQQGPGQDPQFLISFYEKMQSDKGSIPDRFSAQQFSDYHSELNMSSLELGDSALYFCASSLLRNTEAFFGQGTRLTVV.

Only a few counts were recorded for this clone. The rearrangement links TRBV29-1 to TRBJ1-1; a weak D match, TRBD1 (6 bases). The V gene's germline CDR1 is SQVTM and CDR2 ANQGSEA. V lost 4 bases, J lost 7 bases, and 16 bases lay in between. This CDR3 has 13 residues. CDR3 in DNA: TGCAGCGTTGTAGGGGGACCTGAATTTGAAGCTTTCTTT. Translating gives CSVVGGPEFEAFF.

The V and J genes are TRBV9 and TRBJ2-1; possibly TRBD1 or TRBD2 for D (5 bases each). The germline CDR1 and CDR2 sequences are SGDLS and YYNGEE. Trimming shortened V by 4 bases and J by 8 bases, and 22 bases separated the two germline ends. The CDR3 spans 16 residues. The CDR3 DNA is TGTGCCAGCAGCCCCCTAATGGGAGTATCGGGGCATGAGCAGTTCTTC. It encodes CASSPLMGVSGHEQFF.